These 23 T cell receptor beta chains originate from one sample sequenced in a study of blood T cell repertoires in COVID-19. Libraries were prepared by immunoSEQ multiplex PCR; TCRdb keeps only in-frame clonotypes and omits some of them. The sample shows over 100,000 clones, 80% to 90% of them seen only once. The sequenced material came from peripheral blood. The receptors originated from a human donor with acute or convalescent COVID-19. The donor label of this sample is uncertain.

This rearrangement joins TRBV29-1 to TRBJ2-7; D is perhaps TRBD2 (5 bases). Per germline, CDR1 SQVTM and CDR2 ANQGSEA. V shed 6 bases and J shed 1 base, with 13 bases lying between them. The CDR3 is 13 residues long. Written as DNA, the CDR3 is TGCAGCGTCCAATTGGGAGCATCCTACGAGCAGTACTTC. Translation: CSVQLGASYEQYF.

The rearrangement links TRBV7-3 to TRBJ2-1; 9 positions match TRBD1. The CDR3 is made up of 15 amino acids. CDR1 and CDR2 (germline): SGHTA, FQGTGA. The V segment lost 5 bases and the J segment 5 bases; nucleotides outside the gene matches: 7. The CDR3 sequence: CASSLGTGFNNEQFF. DNA for the CDR3: TGTGCCAGCAGCCTAGGGACAGGGTTTAACAATGAGCAGTTCTTC.

The table lists this clone with a count of one. The V call is TRBV18, the J call TRBJ2-7, with D perhaps TRBD1 (6 bases). Per the germline V gene, CDR1 is KGHSH and CDR2 is LQKENI. The CDR3 covers 14 residues. V was trimmed by 0 bases and J by 7 bases, leaving 13 bases between them. The CDR3 loop reads CASSPPGQGWEQYF. Written as DNA, the CDR3 is TGTGCCAGCTCACCACCGGGGCAGGGGTGGGAGCAGTACTTC.

The rearrangement links TRBV5-1 to TRBJ2-1, with 7 positions matching TRBD2. V shed 1 base, J shed 0 bases, and the junction held 4 bases outside the gene matches. Germline V gives CDR1 SGHRS, CDR2 YFSETQ. CDR3 length equals 16 residues. In nucleotides, the CDR3 is TGCGCCAGCAGCTTGAGTGGCGGGAGCTCCTACAATGAGCAGTTCTTC. Translation gives CASSLSGGSSYNEQFF.

CDR3 sequence reads: CASSYLGQGYGYTF. CDR3 sequence (DNA): TGTGCCAGCAGTTACTTGGGACAGGGATATGGCTACACCTTC. The chain uses TRBV6-5 and TRBJ1-2; 9 bases are a match to TRBD1. Germline V lookup: CDR1 MNHEY, CDR2 SVGAGI. The CDR3 is 14 amino acids. Trimming removed 1 base from V and 5 bases from J; junction bases left unmatched: 2.

The chain employs TRBV7-2 and TRBJ1-2; TRBD1 aligns across 10 bases. The CDR3 runs to 16 residues. Germline V gene lookup returns CDR1 SGHTA and CDR2 FQGNSA. V dropped 1 base and J dropped 8; count of bases not matched to a gene: 10. CDR3 amino acids: CASSLGGGQGRGGYTF. CDR3 in DNA: TGTGCCAGCAGCTTAGGGGGGGGACAGGGGAGAGGCGGCTACACCTTC. Full variable domain (rest looked up from reference TRBV7-2 and TRBJ1-2): GAGVSQSPSNKVTEKGKDVELRCDPISGHTALYWYRQSLGQGLEFLIYFQGNSAPDKSGLPSDRFSAERTGGSVSTLTIQRTQQEDSAVYLCASSLGGGQGRGGYTFGSGTRLTVV.

The chain combines TRBV18 with TRBJ1-1; tentative D call: TRBD1 (5 bases). Trimming cost V 6 bases and J 3 bases, with 11 bases left between them. Germline loops: CDR1 KGHSH, CDR2 LQKENI. The CDR3 sequence is 13 residues long. CDR3 nucleotide sequence: TGTGCCAGCTCCTGGGGGGTTGACACTGAAGCTTTCTTT. Its translation is CASSWGVDTEAFF.

With respect to this clone: The junction shows a germline mismatch at one end, possibly a read error. The DNA for the CDR3 is TGTGCCAGCAATTTACTGGGGGCAGGGTCCTACGAGCAGTACTTC. Amino acids: CASNLLGAGSYEQYF. V and J are TRBV28 and TRBJ2-7, with TRBD1 as a possible D gene (6 bases). CDR3 length: 15 residues. CDR1 is MDHEN, CDR2 SYDVKM, per germline.

The chain combines TRBV7-3 with TRBJ2-1; D is possibly TRBD2 (5 bases). CDR1 and CDR2 from the germline V gene are SGHTA and FQGTGA. With 2 bases removed from V and 7 bases from J, the gap between germline ends came to 9 bases. The CDR3 consists of 13 residues. CDR3: CASSLDPGNEQFF. In DNA form, the CDR3 reads TGTGCCAGCAGCTTAGATCCGGGGAATGAGCAGTTCTTC. Full variable domain (remainder filled in from reference TRBV7-3 and TRBJ2-1): GAGVSQTPSNKVTEKGKYVELRCDPISGHTALYWYRQSLGQGPEFLIYFQGTGAADDSGLPNDRFFAVRPEGSVSTLKIQRTERGDSAVYLCASSLDPGNEQFFGPGTRLTVL.

This sequence joins TRBV10-3 and TRBJ2-2; 7 nucleotides line up with TRBD1. J lost 0 bases, V lost 6 bases, and 4 bases had no gene match. Germline V gene sequence: CDR1 ENHRY, CDR2 SYGVKD. The CDR3 runs 15 residues. The CDR3 reads CAISRDSANTGELFF. The CDR3 nucleotides are TGTGCCATCAGCAGGGACAGCGCGAACACCGGGGAGCTGTTTTTT.

V gene TRBV21-1 combines with J gene TRBJ1-2; the listed D gene, TRBD1, was not tested against the DNA. TRBV21-1 corresponds to a pseudogene. The CDR3 contains 18 residues. The CDR3 DNA is TGTGCCAGTACTAAACCCAGCGTAAACCCGCTAAGGGGCCCTGGCTACACCTTC. This translates into CASTKPSVNPLRGPGYTF.

This clone was found once. The rearrangement links TRBV4-1 to TRBJ2-1; 7 nucleotides line up with TRBD2. CDR3 length: 15 amino acids. Germline CDR1 reads MGHRA; CDR2 reads YSYEKL. Trimming took 0 bases from V and 5 from J; bases not matched to a gene: 4. The CDR3 DNA is TGCGCCAGCAGCCAAGATAGGGCGGGGGACAATGAGCAGTTCTTC. Translated, it gives CASSQDRAGDNEQFF.

The CDR3 loop reads CASSSMTGSPRGYTF. In nucleotides, the CDR3 is TGTGCCAGCAGTTCGATGACAGGGAGCCCCAGGGGCTACACCTTC. The rearrangement links TRBV27 to TRBJ1-2; 7 bases align to TRBD1. Trimming took 4 bases from V and 8 from J; bases not matched to a gene: 13. Germline V gene lookup returns CDR1 MNHEY and CDR2 SMNVEV (reference sequence). This CDR3 has 15 amino acids.

J is TRBJ1-6 and V is TRBV27; TRBD1 matches at 8 bases. The germline CDR1 and CDR2 sequences are MNHEY and SMNVEV (reference sequence). The CDR3 length is 18 residues. V was clipped by 5 bases and J by 2 bases; unmatched bases: 11. The CDR3 sequence: CASSLSGRTGTYNSPLHF. The DNA of the CDR3 is TGTGCCAGCAGTCTTTCCGGCCGGACAGGGACCTATAATTCACCCCTCCACTTT.

J is TRBJ1-4 and V is TRBV30; D not resolved. The germline V gene has CDR1 GTSNPN and CDR2 SVGIG (reference sequence). CDR3 length: 14 residues. V dropped 0 bases and J dropped 3 bases, with 8 bases sitting between them. CDR3 in amino acids: CAWSVLTANEKLFF. CDR3 in DNA: TGTGCCTGGAGTGTCCTAACGGCTAATGAAAAACTGTTTTTT.

This clone was observed a handful of times. V gene TRBV28 combines with J gene TRBJ2-7; D possibly corresponds to TRBD2 (7 bases). This CDR3 contains 19 residues. Germline CDR1 reads MDHEN; CDR2 reads SYDVKM. V was cut by 3 bases and J by 4 bases, with 28 bases left in between. In DNA, the CDR3 is TGTGCCAGCAGTTTGCCACTGGGGGGGGCAGGGGCGAGTTCTTACGAGCAGTACTTC. Translating gives CASSLPLGGAGASSYEQYF.

This chain connects TRBV29-1 to TRBJ2-3; a weak D match, TRBD2 (5 bases). CDR3 size: 14 residues. Germline V gene data show CDR1 as SQVTM and CDR2 as ANQGSEA. With 6 bases removed from V and 1 base from J, the gap between germline ends came to 14 bases. DNA of the CDR3: TGCAGCGTCGGAGGACCGCGACGCACAGATACGCAGTATTTT. Translated: CSVGGPRRTDTQYF.

The chain employs TRBV5-1 and TRBJ2-5; D is uncertain. Germline values: CDR1 SGHRS, CDR2 YFSETQ. V was shortened by 2 bases and J by 3 bases, with 14 bases between the two germline ends. The CDR3 sequence is 15 residues long. The CDR3 DNA reads as TGCGCCAGCAGCTTCTCCCCTGGAGCCGAAGAGACCCAGTACTTC. This encodes CASSFSPGAEETQYF. Based on the CDR3 plus reference TRBV5-1 and TRBJ2-5, the full variable domain is KAGVTQTPRYLIKTRGQQVTLSCSPISGHRSVSWYQQTPGQGLQFLFEYFSETQRNKGNFPGRFSGRQFSNSRSEMNVSTLELGDSALYLCASSFSPGAEETQYFGPGTRLLVL.

The chain uses TRBV27 and TRBJ1-6, with D unclear. This CDR3 is built from 15 residues. V shed 3 bases and J shed 3 bases, with 9 bases lying between them. The germline gives CDR1 MNHEY, CDR2 SMNVEV (reference sequence). DNA of the CDR3: TGTGCCAGCAGTTTGCCACGGGGCTATAATTCACCCCTCCACTTT. It encodes CASSLPRGYNSPLHF.

Note on this clone: Other DNA sequences in this specimen translate into the identical CDR3. The chain couples TRBV7-9 to TRBJ1-2; D ambiguous. Germline V gene lookup returns CDR1 SEHNR and CDR2 FQNEAQ (reference sequence). The ends were cut back, 2 bases at V and 6 bases at J, with 7 bases in the middle. The CDR3 is made up of 12 amino acids. CDR3 sequence reads: CASSLSQDGYTF. The CDR3, as DNA: TGTGCCAGCAGCTTAAGCCAGGATGGCTACACCTTC.

The gene calls are TRBV6-5 and TRBJ2-2, with TRBD2 matching 8 bases. The CDR3 loop spans 15 amino acids. Germline V gene lookup returns CDR1 MNHEY and CDR2 SVGAGI. V lost 9 bases to trimming and J lost 7 bases; unmatched junction nucleotides: 13. CDR3 nucleotide sequence: TGTGCCAGTCGTAACCGGGGGGGCCCGGTCGGGGAGCTGTTTTTT. Residues: CASRNRGGPVGELFF.

The chain uses TRBV7-2 and TRBJ2-2, with TRBD1 matching 7 bases. The CDR3 is 15 residues long. Germline V CDR1 and CDR2: SGHTA, FQGNSA. V shed 3 bases, J shed 6 bases, and the junction held 7 bases outside the gene matches. The CDR3 here is CASSFQTGRPGELFF. CDR3 DNA: TGTGCCAGCAGCTTCCAGACAGGGCGTCCCGGGGAGCTGTTTTTT.

The J gene is TRBJ2-5, the V gene TRBV7-9; 8 bases fit TRBD2. Germline V gene lookup returns CDR1 SEHNR and CDR2 FQNEAQ (reference sequence). The CDR3 is 14 residues long. The junction had 3 bases not matched to a gene; V was cut back by 5 bases and J by 1 base. CDR3: CASSPTSGQETQYF. CDR3 bases: TGTGCCAGCAGCCCTACTAGCGGCCAAGAGACCCAGTACTTC.